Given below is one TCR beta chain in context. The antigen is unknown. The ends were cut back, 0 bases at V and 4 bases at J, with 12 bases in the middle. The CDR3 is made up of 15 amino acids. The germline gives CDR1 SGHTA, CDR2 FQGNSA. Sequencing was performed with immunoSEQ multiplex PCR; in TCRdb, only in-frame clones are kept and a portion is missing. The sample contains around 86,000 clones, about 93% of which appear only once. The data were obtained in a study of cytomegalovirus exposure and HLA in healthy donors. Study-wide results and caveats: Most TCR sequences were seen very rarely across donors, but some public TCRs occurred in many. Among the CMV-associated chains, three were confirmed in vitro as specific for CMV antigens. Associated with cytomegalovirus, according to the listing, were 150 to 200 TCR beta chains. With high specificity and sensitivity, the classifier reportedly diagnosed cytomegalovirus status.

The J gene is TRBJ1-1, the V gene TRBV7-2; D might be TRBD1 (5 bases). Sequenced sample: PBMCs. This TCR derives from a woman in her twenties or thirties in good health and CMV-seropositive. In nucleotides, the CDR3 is TGTGCCAGCAGCTTAGCGGCGGGGGGGGGCACTGAAGCTTTCTTT. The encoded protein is CASSLAAGGGTEAFF.